The clone carrying this T cell receptor (beta chain) was observed at least ten times. Its target is unknown. The sample comes from a study of T cells after yellow fever vaccination. Overall study findings and caveats: There was a small share of clonotypes that showed up in both the CD4 and CD8 compartments. In post-booster samples, most primary-vaccination clones reappeared (approximately 97% CD4, 70% to 90% CD8).

TCRdb re-derived calls from the 5' RACE reads in MiXCR, one entry per CDR3 protein. The data show 250,000 or so distinct CDR3 sequences, 3.6% seen once. The CDR3 contains 16 residues. Germline V CDR1 and CDR2: SGHVS, FNYEAQ. V was clipped by 1 base and J by 1 base, with 12 bases between them. This TCR was sampled from a young man who received the YFV17D yellow fever vaccine. The J gene is TRBJ2-3, the V gene TRBV7-6; tentative D call: TRBD1 (5 bases). The material sequenced was PBMCs, taken 15 days after the yellow fever booster vaccination. Here the CDR3 reads CASSLEYRSGTDTQYF. The CDR3 bases are TGTGCCAGCAGCTTAGAATACAGGTCCGGCACAGATACGCAGTATTTT.